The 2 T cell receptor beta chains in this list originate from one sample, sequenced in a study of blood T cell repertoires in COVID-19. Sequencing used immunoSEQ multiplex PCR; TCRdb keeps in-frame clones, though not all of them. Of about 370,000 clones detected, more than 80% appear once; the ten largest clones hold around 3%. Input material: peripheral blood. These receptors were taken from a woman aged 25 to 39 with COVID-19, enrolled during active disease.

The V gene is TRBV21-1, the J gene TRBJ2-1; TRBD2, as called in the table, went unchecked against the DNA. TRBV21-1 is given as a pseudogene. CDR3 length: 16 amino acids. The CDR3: CASSPPCPGLAGEQFF. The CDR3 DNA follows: TGTGCCAGCAGCCCCCCATGCCCCGGACTAGCGGGAGAGCAGTTCTTC.

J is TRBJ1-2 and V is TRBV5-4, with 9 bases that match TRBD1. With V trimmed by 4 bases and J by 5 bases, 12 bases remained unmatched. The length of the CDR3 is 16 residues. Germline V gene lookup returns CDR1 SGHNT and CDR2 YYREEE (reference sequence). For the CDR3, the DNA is TGTGCCAGCAGCACCTACGGACAGGGGACCTTTTATGGCTACACCTTC. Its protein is CASSTYGQGTFYGYTF.